This is a list of T cell receptor beta chains from one sample in a study of cytomegalovirus exposure and HLA in healthy donors. Profiled with immunoSEQ multiplex PCR; TCRdb holds only in-frame clones, not every one. The sample contains more than 150,000 clones, 65% to 90% of which appear only once. Sequencing was carried out using PBMCs. These receptors came from a woman aged 50 to 60 in good health and CMV-seropositive. Both conserved end residues are trimmed from each CDR3. Clone size is given for some rows only: seen once, a few or many times, or a class if the clone is expanded.

V gene,J gene,clone size,CDR3 protein
TRBV7-9,TRBJ2-1,.,ASSLPGISYNEQF
TRBV2,TRBJ1-2,.,ASSPQTGSGGYGYT
TRBV7-3,TRBJ2-7,.,ASSLLDGREQY
TRBV7-2,TRBJ1-3,.,ASSLVGAGNTIY
TRBV9,TRBJ1-1,.,ASSLSGERAEAF
TRBV25-1,TRBJ1-1,.,ASSAWGGLNTEAF
TRBV6-1,TRBJ2-7,.,ASRTSGYEQY
TRBV5-1,TRBJ2-7,.,ASSLNDRGSYEQY
TRBV6-6,TRBJ2-1,.,ASSYLSVNEQF
TRBV5-5,TRBJ2-7,.,ASSLVGTGISYEQY
TRBV15,TRBJ1-2,.,ATSLISGTAVL
TRBV5-1,TRBJ2-3,few,ASSLYSGGAADTQY
TRBV5-1,TRBJ2-3,.,ASSPGGRAGTDTQY
TRBV18,TRBJ1-5,.,ASSPQRAPNQPQH
TRBV19,TRBJ1-1,few,ASSSAGNTEAF
TRBV5-1,TRBJ2-1,.,ASSWTGTSGNEQF
TRBV11-3,TRBJ2-7,.,ASSLGEGSTYEQY
TRBV14,TRBJ2-1,.,ASSPWGGGGNEQF
TRBV19,TRBJ1-3,.,ASAAGTEAGNTIY
TRBV7-2,TRBJ1-2,once,ASSPRGVNYGYT
TRBV27,TRBJ1-2,.,ASSLFARPSAGYT
TRBV9,TRBJ2-2,.,ASKGAGELF
TRBV7-9,TRBJ2-3,.,ASSVSTDTQY
TRBV27,TRBJ2-7,.,ASSLSPGGGYEQY
TRBV7-2,TRBJ2-3,.,ASSLHPTSTDTQY
TRBV10-3,TRBJ1-1,.,AISRGRDTEAF
TRBV6-5,TRBJ1-2,.,ASSYSMAGARWGYT
TRBV2,TRBJ2-7,.,ASSILEADYEQY
TRBV2,TRBJ2-3,.,ASSGTSGGTDTQY
TRBV6-6,TRBJ2-7,.,ASSYPRTGDYEQY
TRBV7-9,TRBJ2-2,.,ASSLGTGGSGELF
TRBV6-1,TRBJ1-2,.,ATSDRASYGYT
TRBV7-6,TRBJ1-3,.,ASTSAGGGVGNTIY
TRBV30,TRBJ1-6,.,AWALGQGYSPLH
TRBV9,TRBJ2-3,.,ASSASGQPTDTQY
TRBV14,TRBJ2-7,once,ASSHTGNGLADPSSYEQY
TRBV6-5,TRBJ1-2,.,ASRLLGANGYT
TRBV27,TRBJ2-1,once,ASSPLPGTSGGALDEQF
TRBV5-1,TRBJ2-1,.,ASSSGGSEQF
TRBV5-1,TRBJ1-2,.,ASSFWDGTGVDGYT
TRBV29-1,TRBJ2-6,once,SVAREGVGANVLT
TRBV2,TRBJ1-5,.,ASSELGSKQPQH
TRBV18,TRBJ1-1,.,ASSLFDKLNTEAF
TRBV6-6,TRBJ2-7,.,ASSYAYREQY
TRBV19,TRBJ1-2,.,ASSSQVRIYGYT
TRBV6-6,TRBJ1-1,.,ASRRTTIEGVEAF
TRBV4-2,TRBJ2-1,once,ASSPTGTEQF
TRBV5-1,TRBJ2-3,.,ASSLATGDTQY
TRBV25-1,TRBJ2-4,.,ATSGEPPNIQY
TRBV9,TRBJ1-6,.,ASSVGDPNPPLH
TRBV12-5,TRBJ2-7,.,ASHRGYEQY
TRBV7-6,TRBJ1-3,.,ASSEGGLDGNTIY
TRBV11-2,TRBJ2-3,.,ASSLPDPGADTQY